Listed below are T cell receptor beta chains from one sample, sequenced in a study of T cell repertoires in cytomegalovirus infection. MiXCR, applied by TCRdb to the reads, yields one record per CDR3 protein. The sample yields roughly 500,000 distinct CDR3 sequences, about 15% seen once. Sequencing was done on a sample of CD8+ T cells from PBMCs. The receptors were sampled from a human donor in good health (CMV status not recorded). Some clones in this sample may be carry-over from other donors' samples. Each CDR3 is given with its conserved first and last residue. Each record gives: CDR3 length, V gene, J gene, clone size, D gene, CDR3 DNA, CDR3 protein. D genes are given only for firm matches. A clone size is listed for some rows: how often the clone was seen (once, few, many), or a class if it is expanded.

15,TRBV19,TRBJ1-2,many,TRBD1,TGTGCCAGTAGGAATCCTAGGGACAGCTTCTATGGCTACACCTTC,CASRNPRDSFYGYTF
16,TRBV28,TRBJ2-3,-,TRBD2,TGTGCCAGCACTTTTACGCGGGAGGTTGGCCCAGATACGCAGTATTTT,CASTFTREVGPDTQYF
17,TRBV11-2,TRBJ2-3,many,-,TGTGCCAGCAGCTTAGATATGGGGCCCGGGCCCACAGATACGCAGTATTTT,CASSLDMGPGPTDTQYF
12,TRBV30,TRBJ2-1,-,TRBD1,TGTGCCTGGAGTGTCGACAGGGATGAGCAGTTCTTC,CAWSVDRDEQFF
16,TRBV27,TRBJ1-4,many,-,TGTGCCAGCAGCCGGGACCTCAGGGGAAGGAGTGAAAAACTGTTTTTT,CASSRDLRGRSEKLFF
15,TRBV19,TRBJ2-1,many,TRBD2,TGTGCCAGTAGTATCGAACTAGCGGCCTACAATGAGCAGTTCTTC,CASSIELAAYNEQFF
13,TRBV27,TRBJ2-7,-,-,TGTGCCAGCAGTTCCCGGGCCTACTACGAGCAGTACTTC,CASSSRAYYEQYF
13,TRBV7-9,TRBJ1-5,many,-,TGTGCCAGCAGCGTTGGGAAAGGGCAGCCCCAGCATTTT,CASSVGKGQPQHF
15,TRBV12-3/TRBV12-4,TRBJ2-1,many,TRBD2,TGTGCCAGCAGAAAAAGCGGGGGGGCTTACAATGAGCAGTTCTTC,CASRKSGGAYNEQFF
14,TRBV6-1,TRBJ2-3,many,-,TGTGCCAGCATGGAGGGAGGCCCCACAGATACGCAGTATTTT,CASMEGGPTDTQYF
17,TRBV7-2,TRBJ2-7,many,-,TGTGCCAGCAGCTTAGTGAAGGCAGGGTACCGTATAGGCGAGCAGTACTTC,CASSLVKAGYRIGEQYF
15,TRBV12-3/TRBV12-4,TRBJ1-1,-,-,TGTGCCAGAAGCCTGGGATGGCCCTCAGGGTCTGAAGCTTTCTTT,CARSLGWPSGSEAFF
17,TRBV6-1,TRBJ2-3,few,-,TGTGCCAGCAGTCCGGCCGGGACTCTTTTAATCACAGATACGCAGTATTTT,CASSPAGTLLITDTQYF
14,TRBV7-8,TRBJ1-2,many,TRBD1,TGTGCCAGCAGCATAGGACAGGGGAGACATGGCTACACCTTC,CASSIGQGRHGYTF
13,TRBV4-3,TRBJ2-7,-,-,TGCGCCAGCAGCCAAGGACTGGACTACGAGCAGTACTTC,CASSQGLDYEQYF
17,TRBV9,TRBJ1-2,-,-,TGTGCCAGCAGCGTGTCCCTCGGACAGCCGCCTAACTATGGCTACACCTTC,CASSVSLGQPPNYGYTF
19,TRBV29-1,TRBJ2-6,-,TRBD1,TGCAGCGTTGAAGAGAGGGGACAGGGGGGCCTCTCTGGGGCCAACGTCCTGACTTTC,CSVEERGQGGLSGANVLTF
14,TRBV20-1,TRBJ1-5,few,TRBD1,TGCAGTGCTCCGGACAGGGGTAGCAATCAGCCCCAGCATTTT,CSAPDRGSNQPQHF
15,TRBV15,TRBJ1-1,few,TRBD1,TGTGCCACCAGCAGACCCTTCTCCCTGGACAGGACGGCTTTCTTT,CATSRPFSLDRTAFF
15,TRBV5-1,TRBJ2-5,-,-,TGCGCCAGCAGCTGGGGGGATCGAAGTGAAGAGACCCAGTACTTC,CASSWGDRSEETQYF
16,TRBV12-3/TRBV12-4,TRBJ2-1,many,TRBD2,TGTGCCAGCAGTTTAGGGCGGGAGGGCCTGGACGATGAGCAGTTCTTC,CASSLGREGLDDEQFF
15,TRBV11-2,TRBJ1-3,many,TRBD1,TGTGCCAGCAGCCCCGACAGGGGGCCTGGAAACACCATATATTTT,CASSPDRGPGNTIYF
15,TRBV12-3/TRBV12-4,TRBJ2-7,few,TRBD2,TGTGCCAGCAGTACGGGACTAGCGGGAGGGGTCGAGCAGTACTTC,CASSTGLAGGVEQYF